The 27 T cell receptor beta chains below all came from one sample that was sequenced in a study of blood T cell repertoires in COVID-19. Assay: immunoSEQ multiplex PCR; the TCRdb copy retains only in-frame clones and omits some. The sample has over 150,000 clones; roughly nine tenths are singletons. The sequencing sample was made of PBMCs or T cells enriched from blood (not recorded which). All receptors derive from a woman aged 30 to 39 who had recovered from COVID-19.

This clone was detected once. This rearrangement joins TRBV5-1 to TRBJ2-1, with 10 bases that match TRBD1. The CDR3 runs 16 residues. Germline CDR1 and CDR2: SGHRS and YFSETQ. V was pared by 4 bases and J by 4 bases, with 8 bases of the junction left unmatched. For the CDR3, the DNA is TGCGCCAGCAGCCCACTTCCGGGACAGGGGTACAATGAGCAGTTCTTC. It encodes CASSPLPGQGYNEQFF.

The gene calls are TRBV5-1 and TRBJ1-1, with D unresolved. The CDR3 runs 14 residues. Looked up from germline, CDR1 is SGHRS and CDR2 is YFSETQ. Trimming cost V 0 bases and J 1 base, with 7 bases left between them. For the CDR3, the DNA is TGCGCCAGCAGCTTGGGGGCAGGGAACACTGAAGCTTTCTTT. Translated, it gives CASSLGAGNTEAFF.

The count of this clone is one. The V gene is TRBV14, the J gene TRBJ1-3; tentatively, D is TRBD1 (5 bases). The CDR3 is 16 residues long. Deletions cut 3 bases from V and 2 bases from J, with 14 bases between. Germline V gene data show CDR1 as SGHDN and CDR2 as FVKESK. CDR3 protein: CASSHPTALPGNTIYF. DNA of the CDR3: TGTGCCAGCAGCCACCCGACAGCCCTTCCTGGAAACACCATATATTTT.

The rearrangement uses TRBV6-1 and TRBJ1-1; D is undetermined. Germline CDR1 reads MNHNS; CDR2 reads SASEGT. The CDR3 consists of 14 residues. V lost 3 bases to trimming and J lost 5 bases, with 13 bases between them. The CDR3 loop is CASSEGGQWTEAFF. Written as DNA, the CDR3 is TGTGCCAGCAGTGAGGGAGGCCAATGGACTGAAGCTTTCTTT.

The V gene is TRBV27, the J gene TRBJ2-7; D ambiguous. Germline values: CDR1 MNHEY, CDR2 SMNVEV (reference sequence). The CDR3 spans 13 residues. V shed 3 bases and J shed 3 bases, with 9 bases lying between them. The CDR3 region has the DNA TGTGCCAGCAGTTTTCAGGCAGGCTACGAGCAGTACTTC. Translation gives CASSFQAGYEQYF.

The V gene is TRBV10-3, the J gene TRBJ2-3; 7 positions match TRBD2. Germline trimming cut 3 bases from V and 12 bases from J; bases unmatched to any gene: 9. This CDR3 region has 13 residues. CDR1 is ENHRY, CDR2 SYGVKD, per germline. The DNA of the CDR3 is TGTGCCATCAGTGAAGTATGGCGGGGGTTTCAGTATTTT. Protein sequence: CAISEVWRGFQYF.

The chain has TRBV11-3 and TRBJ2-3; 11 bases are shared with TRBD2. This CDR3 is built from 18 residues. Germline V gene data show CDR1 as SGHNT and CDR2 as YENEEA. The junction had 13 bases not matched to a gene; V was cut back by 6 bases and J by 2 bases. CDR3 DNA sequence: TGTGCCAGCAGTTACGGTTGGGTTAGCGGGGGGGCCACAGATACGCAGTATTTT. It specifies CASSYGWVSGGATDTQYF. Full variable domain (missing parts from reference TRBV11-3 and TRBJ2-3): EAGVVQSPRYKIIEKKQPVAFWCNPISGHNTLYWYLQNLGQGPELLIRYENEEAVDDSQLPKDRFSAERLKGVDSTLKIQPAELGDSAVYLCASSYGWVSGGATDTQYFGPGTRLTVL.

The chain joins TRBV29-1 to TRBJ1-2; the D is unclear. Germline V gene lookup returns CDR1 SQVTM and CDR2 ANQGSEA. The CDR3 consists of 16 residues. As DNA, the CDR3 is TGCAGTGCCTCGGAGGCGAAACTATGGGGAGACTATGGCTACACCTTC. This gives the protein CSASEAKLWGDYGYTF.

The chain employs TRBV9 and TRBJ2-5; tentatively, D is TRBD2 (5 bases). CDR3 length equals 14 residues. V lost 1 base and J lost 5, with 12 bases in between. CDR1 and CDR2 from the germline V gene are SGDLS and YYNGEE. This chain's CDR3 is CASSVSAGVETQYF. The CDR3 DNA sequence: TGTGCCAGCAGCGTAAGTGCCGGGGTGGAGACCCAGTACTTC.

The genes are TRBV18 and TRBJ2-1, with 11 bases lining up with TRBD2. Germline-derived CDR1 and CDR2 are KGHSH and LQKENI. The CDR3 spans 15 residues. V lost 3 bases and J lost 3; bases outside the gene matches: 1. This chain's CDR3 is CASSPTSGVYNEQFF. The CDR3, as DNA: TGTGCCAGCTCACCGACTAGCGGGGTCTACAATGAGCAGTTCTTC.

The chain couples TRBV5-4 to TRBJ1-2; D is unclear. CDR3 size: 12 residues. CDR1 is SGHNT and CDR2 is YYREEE in the germline V gene (reference sequence). The V end was cut by 3 bases, the J end by 8 bases, with 11 bases between. This CDR3 is CASSSTLSGYTF. CDR3 nucleotide sequence: TGTGCCAGCAGCTCAACACTATCAGGCTACACCTTC.

This clone was counted only a few times. CDR3 protein: CASSLVGEGNTIYF. The CDR3 DNA reads TGTGCCAGCAGCTTGGTTGGAGAGGGAAACACCATATATTTT. The gene calls are TRBV5-6 and TRBJ1-3, with D unclear. CDR3 length equals 14 residues. The V gene's germline CDR1 is SGHDT and CDR2 YYEEEE. V was cut by 0 bases and J by 4 bases, with 8 bases left in between. The full variable domain, rest sourced from reference TRBV5-6 and TRBJ1-3, is DAGVTQSPTHLIKTRGQQVTLRCSPKSGHDTVSWYQQALGQGPQFIFQYYEEEERQRGNFPDRFSGHQFPNYSSELNVNALLLGDSALYLCASSLVGEGNTIYFGEGSWLTVV.

A single count supports this clone. The chain has TRBV7-2 and TRBJ2-1; TRBD2 matches at 10 bases. V shed 5 bases, J shed 11 bases, and the junction held 12 bases outside the gene matches. The CDR3 contains 15 residues. Germline V gene data show CDR1 as SGHTA and CDR2 as FQGNSA. CDR3 coding DNA: TGTGCCAGCAGCCCCCTAGCGGGAGCCCACATGAAGCAGTTCTTC. It translates to CASSPLAGAHMKQFF.

This chain joins TRBV5-4 and TRBJ1-3; D unresolved. CDR1 is SGHNT and CDR2 is YYREEE in the germline V gene (reference sequence). The CDR3 sequence is 15 residues long. V lost 0 bases to trimming and J lost 0 bases, with 7 bases between them. CDR3 bases: TGTGCCAGCAGCTTGGGTCCAGGCTCTGGAAACACCATATATTTT. Protein sequence: CASSLGPGSGNTIYF.

The chain combines TRBV28 with TRBJ2-7; 11 bases match TRBD1. The V gene end was trimmed by 3 bases and the J gene end by 2 bases; junction bases not matched to a gene: 6. Per germline, CDR1 MDHEN and CDR2 SYDVKM. The CDR3 covers 16 residues. DNA of the CDR3: TGTGCCAGCAGTTTCCCACCGGGACAGGGGGCCTACGAGCAGTACTTC. It codes for CASSFPPGQGAYEQYF. Full variable domain (outside the CDR3, taken from reference TRBV28 and TRBJ2-7): DVKVTQSSRYLVKRTGEKVFLECVQDMDHENMFWYRQDPGLGLRLIYFSYDVKMKEKGDIPEGYSVSREKKERFSLILESASTNQTSMYLCASSFPPGQGAYEQYFGPGTRLTVT.

The chain employs TRBV5-4 and TRBJ1-6; possible D gene TRBD1, 6 bases. The CDR3 covers 15 residues. The V end lost 1 base, the J end lost 10 bases, and 15 bases lay between the germline ends. The V gene's germline CDR1 is SGHNT and CDR2 YYREEE (reference sequence). The CDR3 region is CASSLQSGVQSPLHF. CDR3 nucleotide sequence: TGTGCCAGCAGCTTGCAGTCAGGGGTTCAATCACCCCTCCACTTT.

This chain connects TRBV19 to TRBJ2-2, with D possibly being TRBD1 (6 bases). V shed 4 bases and J shed 5 bases, with 14 bases lying between them. Germline V gene lookup returns CDR1 LNHDA and CDR2 SQIVND (reference sequence). The CDR3 extends over 15 amino acids. The chain's CDR3 is CASSTRQVPTGELFF. The CDR3 region has the DNA TGTGCCAGTAGTACCCGACAGGTCCCTACCGGGGAGCTGTTTTTT.

This clone has just a few counts. This chain uses TRBV2 with TRBJ1-2; perhaps TRBD1 as D (6 bases). Germline V lookup: CDR1 SNHLY, CDR2 FYNNEI. The CDR3 has 16 amino acids. Trimming took off 3 bases at V and 6 bases at J, with 20 bases between the two ends. In DNA, the CDR3 is TGTGCCAGCAGTGACGTCGACAGGAATCGTTTGGATGGCTACACCTTC. Residues: CASSDVDRNRLDGYTF.

This rearrangement joins TRBV19 to TRBJ2-7, with TRBD2 matching over 7 bases. CDR1 and CDR2 from the germline V gene are LNHDA and SQIVND (reference sequence). With 3 bases clipped from V and 1 base from J, the junction kept 6 bases outside the gene matches. The CDR3 runs 15 residues. The CDR3 loop reads CASSMGGTPSYEQYF. The CDR3 DNA reads TGTGCCAGTAGTATGGGGGGGACGCCTTCCTACGAGCAGTACTTC.

V usage is TRBV5-5 and J usage is TRBJ1-1; D is perhaps TRBD1 (5 bases). Germline CDR1 SGHKS, CDR2 YYEKEE (reference sequence). V was trimmed by 3 bases and J by 7 bases, leaving 16 bases between them. The CDR3 length is 14 residues. CDR3 nucleotide sequence: TGTGCCAGCAGCTGGGCATGGGGGGAGGGTGAAGCTTTCTTT. It specifies CASSWAWGEGEAFF.

The genes are TRBV2 and TRBJ2-1, with 9 bases aligning to TRBD2. Germline V lookup: CDR1 SNHLY, CDR2 FYNNEI. The CDR3 has 16 amino acids. V lost 5 bases to trimming and J lost 0 bases; unmatched junction nucleotides: 5. The DNA for the CDR3 is TGTGCCAGCAGTCGACTAGCGGAAAGCTCCTACAATGAGCAGTTCTTC. This translates into CASSRLAESSYNEQFF.

The chain is built from TRBV7-9 and TRBJ1-1, with D perhaps TRBD1 (5 bases). Germline assignment: CDR1 SEHNR and CDR2 FQNEAQ (reference sequence). This CDR3 contains 12 residues. V lost 4 bases and J 11 bases, leaving 14 bases between the germline ends. Written as DNA, the CDR3 is TGTGCCAGCAGCTCAGGGCCAGTTCAGGCTTTCTTT. Translated: CASSSGPVQAFF.

The chain carries TRBV3-1 (or the pseudogene TRBV3-2) and TRBJ1-5, with 7 bases fitting TRBD1. The germline V gene encodes CDR1 LGHDT and CDR2 YNNKEL (reference sequence). The V segment lost 5 bases and the J segment 5 bases; nucleotides outside the gene matches: 3. CDR3 length equals 13 residues. CDR3 nucleotides: TGTGCCAGCAGCGACAGGGTAGATCAGCCCCAGCATTTT. Protein sequence: CASSDRVDQPQHF.

There are a few counts of this clone. The gene calls are TRBV13 and TRBJ1-1, with a tentative D call TRBD1 (5 bases). The germline V and J ends were trimmed by 5 bases and 1 base, with 14 bases remaining between them. Germline V gives CDR1 PRHDT, CDR2 FYEKMQ (reference sequence). CDR3 length equals 15 residues. The CDR3 sequence: CASSPLGRGNTEAFF. The CDR3 DNA is TGTGCCAGCAGCCCCCTGGGGAGGGGGAACACTGAAGCTTTCTTT.

The chain combines TRBV10-3 with TRBJ1-6; no clear D gene. The CDR3 has 16 residues. Germline CDR1 reads ENHRY; CDR2 reads SYGVKD. Trimming cost V 0 bases and J 9 bases, with 15 bases left between them. The CDR3 reads CAISESGDIGSSPLHF. CDR3 DNA: TGTGCCATCAGTGAGTCAGGAGACATCGGGAGTTCACCCCTCCACTTT.

This clone was seen just once. The chain links TRBV28 to TRBJ1-2; 7 nucleotides match TRBD1. The CDR3 is made up of 13 amino acids. Germline V CDR1 and CDR2: MDHEN, SYDVKM. V gave up 9 bases and J gave up 5 bases; unmatched junction bases: 9. The DNA for the CDR3 is TGTGCCAGTTACAGGGACAGTGAATATGGCTACACCTTC. Translation: CASYRDSEYGYTF.

This chain joins TRBV9 and TRBJ1-5; tentatively, D is TRBD1 (5 bases). The CDR3 spans 15 residues. V was pared by 0 bases and J by 1 base, with 8 bases between. Germline CDR1 SGDLS, CDR2 YYNGEE. CDR3 nucleotide sequence: TGTGCCAGCAGCGTAGCAGCAGGGAGCAATCAGCCCCAGCATTTT. This gives the protein CASSVAAGSNQPQHF. The full variable domain, its missing parts supplied by reference TRBV9 and TRBJ1-5, is DSGVTQTPKHLITATGQRVTLRCSPRSGDLSVYWYQQSLDQGLQFLIQYYNGEERAKGNILERFSAQQFPDLHSELNLSSLELGDSALYFCASSVAAGSNQPQHFGDGTRLSIL.